Detailed here is one T cell receptor beta chain. Primers used in a second PCR of about 7 to 11 cycles were a sample-barcoded 5' primer and a J-beta primer mix. TCRdb fed the 5' RACE reads into MiXCR, producing one record per CDR3 protein. Found here are around 900,000 distinct CDR3 sequences, roughly 47% of them singletons; the top ten hold roughly 23%. The sample comes from a study of blood T cells in healthy people across ages. Between the trimmed V and J ends, which lost 3 bases and 6 bases, there was a span of 17 bases. Germline CDR1 is MNHEY and CDR2 is SMNVEV (reference sequence). CDR3 length: 16 amino acids.

The clonotype was recovered from a woman aged 60-75 years in good health. The source material was blood. The rearrangement uses TRBV27 and TRBJ2-2; TRBD1 is a possible D gene (6 bases). CDR3 loop: CASSFQAPGAAGELFF. In nucleotides, the CDR3 is TGTGCCAGCAGTTTTCAGGCCCCAGGGGCGGCCGGGGAGCTGTTTTTT.